What follows are 8 T cell receptor beta chains derived from one specimen sequenced in a study of blood T cell dynamics during melanoma immunotherapy. Measured with immunoSEQ multiplex PCR; TCRdb has only the in-frame clones, and not every one. The sample has some 12,000 clones, more than 70% seen once. The time point here: week 3, after first cycle of checkpoint inhibitor. The material was blood, obtained from a patient treated with checkpoint blockade. These receptors were taken from a human donor with melanoma.

The chain couples TRBV27 to TRBJ1-4; D gene ambiguous. Germline CDR1 reads MNHEY; CDR2 reads SMNVEV (reference sequence). Trimming took 7 bases from V and 0 from J, leaving 9 bases between them. The CDR3 has 14 amino acids. CDR3 loop: CASTSGSTNEKLFF. The DNA of the CDR3 is TGTGCCAGCACGTCGGGGTCAACTAATGAAAAACTGTTTTTT. The full variable domain, its missing parts supplied by reference TRBV27 and TRBJ1-4, is EAQVTQNPRYLITVTGKKLTVTCSQNMNHEYMSWYRQDPGLGLRQIYYSMNVEVTDKGDVPEGYKVSRKEKRNFPLILESPSPNQTSLYFCASTSGSTNEKLFFGSGTQLSVL.

The rearrangement joins TRBV5-1 to TRBJ2-1, with 10 bases fitting TRBD2. The germline V gene has CDR1 SGHRS and CDR2 YFSETQ. Germline trimming cut 4 bases from V and 0 bases from J; bases unmatched to any gene: 13. The CDR3 spans 19 residues. The CDR3 sequence: CASSPLILSGGSSYNEQFF. In nucleotides, the CDR3 is TGCGCCAGCAGCCCCCTGATCCTTAGCGGGGGGAGCTCCTACAATGAGCAGTTCTTC. Filled out from reference TRBV5-1 and TRBJ2-1, the complete variable domain reads KAGVTQTPRYLIKTRGQQVTLSCSPISGHRSVSWYQQTPGQGLQFLFEYFSETQRNKGNFPGRFSGRQFSNSRSEMNVSTLELGDSALYLCASSPLILSGGSSYNEQFFGPGTRLTVL.

This clone was recorded a few times. The rearrangement uses TRBV5-1 and TRBJ1-6; maybe TRBD1 (5 bases). Between the trimmed V and J ends, which lost 2 bases and 10 bases, there was a span of 16 bases. The CDR3 sequence is 15 residues long. Germline V CDR1 and CDR2: SGHRS, YFSETQ. The CDR3 DNA sequence: TGCGCCAGCAGCTTTTGGACGGGGGTTATGTCACCCCTCCACTTT. Amino acids: CASSFWTGVMSPLHF.

V and J are TRBV5-1 and TRBJ1-1; 10 bases match TRBD1. Germline assignment: CDR1 SGHRS and CDR2 YFSETQ. Trimming removed 4 bases from V and 5 bases from J; junction bases left unmatched: 8. This CDR3 comprises 15 residues. The CDR3 protein is CASSPRQGAGTEAFF. CDR3 DNA: TGCGCCAGCAGCCCGAGACAGGGGGCGGGAACTGAAGCTTTCTTT. The complete variable domain, with remaining parts taken from reference TRBV5-1 and TRBJ1-1, reads KAGVTQTPRYLIKTRGQQVTLSCSPISGHRSVSWYQQTPGQGLQFLFEYFSETQRNKGNFPGRFSGRQFSNSRSEMNVSTLELGDSALYLCASSPRQGAGTEAFFGQGTRLTVV.

V usage is TRBV6-5 and J usage is TRBJ2-7, with no clear D. Germline lookup yields CDR1 MNHEY and CDR2 SVGAGI. V was cut by 6 bases and J by 2 bases, with 11 bases left in between. This CDR3 has 13 amino acids. CDR3 DNA: TGTGCCAGCAGCGTGGGGATCGCCTACGAGCAGTACTTC. Encoded protein: CASSVGIAYEQYF.

The chain combines TRBV19 with TRBJ1-1; TRBD1 might be the D (5 bases). Germline V gene lookup returns CDR1 LNHDA and CDR2 SQIVND (reference sequence). The V end was cut by 6 bases, the J end by 1 base, with 9 bases between. CDR3 length: 13 residues. The CDR3 spells CASRSRGNTEAFF. The DNA of the CDR3 is TGTGCCAGTAGATCAAGGGGGAACACTGAAGCTTTCTTT.

In its sample, this clone is medium-sized. The rearrangement uses TRBV19 and TRBJ1-1; D possibly corresponds to TRBD1 (6 bases). The germline gives CDR1 LNHDA, CDR2 SQIVND (reference sequence). This CDR3 has 11 amino acids. V was clipped by 5 bases and J by 8 bases, with 9 bases between them. The CDR3 here is CASSEDREAFF. The CDR3 bases are TGTGCCAGTAGTGAAGACAGGGAAGCTTTCTTT.

The rearrangement joins TRBV5-1 to TRBJ1-1; D ambiguous. Trimming cost V 1 base and J 3 bases, with 10 bases left between them. CDR1 SGHRS and CDR2 YFSETQ come from the germline V gene. The CDR3 loop spans 14 amino acids. The DNA of the CDR3 is TGCGCCAGCAGCTTGATACCTGGGGACACTGAAGCTTTCTTT. The encoded protein is CASSLIPGDTEAFF.